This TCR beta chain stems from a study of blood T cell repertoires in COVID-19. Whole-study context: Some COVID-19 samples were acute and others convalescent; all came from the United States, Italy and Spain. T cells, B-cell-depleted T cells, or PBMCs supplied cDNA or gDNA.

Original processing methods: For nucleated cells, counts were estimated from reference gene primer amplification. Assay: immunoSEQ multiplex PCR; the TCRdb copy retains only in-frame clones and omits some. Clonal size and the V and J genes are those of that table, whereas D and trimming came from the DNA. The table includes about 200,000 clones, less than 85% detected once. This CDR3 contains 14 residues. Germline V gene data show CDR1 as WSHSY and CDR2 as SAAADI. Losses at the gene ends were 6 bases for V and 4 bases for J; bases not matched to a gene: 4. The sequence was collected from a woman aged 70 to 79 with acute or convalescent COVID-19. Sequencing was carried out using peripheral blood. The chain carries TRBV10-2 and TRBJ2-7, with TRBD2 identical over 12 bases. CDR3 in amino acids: CASRSGTSGYEQYF. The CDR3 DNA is TGCGCCAGCAGGTCCGGGACTAGCGGGTACGAGCAGTACTTC.